The 25 T cell receptor beta chains presented below share a single source sample, sequenced in a study of chemoradiotherapy in HPV16-positive cancers. TCRdb's copy holds only in-frame clones and misses some; the assay was immunoSEQ multiplex PCR. The table includes roughly 2,700 clones, around 75% detected once. Material: tumor tissue, obtained from a patient who underwent chemoradiotherapy. These receptors all stem from a human donor with HPV-associated anogenital cancer.

The chain employs TRBV7-9 and TRBJ1-2; D is ambiguous. V lost 1 base to trimming and J lost 5 bases, with 11 bases between them. The CDR3 sequence is 14 residues long. CDR1 SEHNR and CDR2 FQNEAQ come from the germline V gene (reference sequence). The CDR3 region has the DNA TGTGCCAGCAGCTTAGAACGAGCCCCTTATGGCTACACCTTC. Its protein is CASSLERAPYGYTF. Full variable domain (outside the CDR3, taken from reference TRBV7-9 and TRBJ1-2): DTGVSQNPRHKITKRGQNVTFRCDPISEHNRLYWYRQTLGQGPEFLTYFQNEAQLEKSRLLSDRFSAERPKGSFSTLEIQRTEQGDSAMYLCASSLERAPYGYTFGSGTRLTVV.

V usage is TRBV7-6 and J usage is TRBJ1-2; 10 nucleotides match TRBD1. The length of the CDR3 is 14 residues. The trim removed 5 bases at V and 4 bases at J, leaving 4 bases unmatched. Germline lookup yields CDR1 SGHVS and CDR2 FNYEAQ. The CDR3 DNA is TGTGCCAGCAGCCGGGGACAGGGGAGCTATGGCTACACCTTC. Its translation: CASSRGQGSYGYTF. Full variable domain (rest looked up from reference TRBV7-6 and TRBJ1-2): GAGVSQSPRYKVTKRGQDVALRCDPISGHVSLYWYRQALGQGPEFLTYFNYEAQQDKSGLPNDRFSAERPEGSISTLTIQRTEQRDSAMYRCASSRGQGSYGYTFGSGTRLTVV.

The table lists this clone with a count of one. J is TRBJ2-1 and V is TRBV10-3, with 10 bases that match TRBD2. The V and J ends lost 7 bases and 7 bases, in that order; junction bases with no gene match: 7. CDR1 is ENHRY and CDR2 is SYGVKD in the germline V gene. CDR3 length equals 14 residues. For the CDR3, the DNA is TGTGCCATCATGGCGACTAGCGGGCGGAATGAGCAGTTCTTC. It codes for CAIMATSGRNEQFF.

The V and J genes are TRBV7-2 and TRBJ1-1, with D unresolved. CDR3 size: 14 residues. The germline gives CDR1 SGHTA, CDR2 FQGNSA. V gave up 3 bases and J gave up 0 bases, with 8 bases separating them. In nucleotides, the CDR3 is TGTGCCAGCAGCTTTGGGCGTCTGAACACTGAAGCTTTCTTT. Its protein product is CASSFGRLNTEAFF.

This chain connects TRBV19 to TRBJ1-6, with D possibly being TRBD1 (5 bases). V lost 2 bases, J lost 6 bases, and 8 bases lay in between. In germline, CDR1 is LNHDA, CDR2 SQIVND (reference sequence). This CDR3 comprises 14 residues. CDR3 region: CASSIQGVNSPLHF. The CDR3 DNA reads as TGTGCCAGTAGTATACAAGGGGTTAATTCACCCCTCCACTTT.

The chain has TRBV11-1 and TRBJ1-5, with D possibly TRBD1 on 6 matching bases. Germline values: CDR1 SGHAT, CDR2 FQDESV (reference sequence). V was pared by 3 bases and J by 12 bases, with 15 bases between. This CDR3 region has 13 residues. The CDR3 nucleotides are TGTGCCAGCAGCTTTGAGGGGGGAGAGGTCCAGCATTTT. Encoded protein: CASSFEGGEVQHF.

J is TRBJ2-7 and V is TRBV19; 10 bases match TRBD1. This CDR3 comprises 16 residues. Germline V gene data show CDR1 as LNHDA and CDR2 as SQIVND (reference sequence). V lost 9 bases, J lost 2 bases, and 13 bases stayed unmatched. CDR3 nucleotides: TGTGCCAGCTCTTATAAGGGACAGGGGACGGCCTACGAGCAGTACTTC. It yields the protein CASSYKGQGTAYEQYF.

The V and J genes are TRBV7-8 and TRBJ2-7, with 9 bases lining up with TRBD1. Losses at the gene ends were 3 bases for V and 3 bases for J; bases not matched to a gene: 6. Germline V gene sequence: CDR1 SGHVS, CDR2 FQNEAQ. The CDR3 is 15 residues long. The CDR3 region has the DNA TGTGCCAGCAGCTTGGACAGGGGAGACATCTACGAGCAGTACTTC. Translating gives CASSLDRGDIYEQYF. The full variable domain, its missing parts supplied by reference TRBV7-8 and TRBJ2-7, is GAGVSQSPRYKVAKRGQDVALRCDPISGHVSLFWYQQALGQGPEFLTYFQNEAQLDKSGLPSDRFFAERPEGSVSTLKIQRTQQEDSAVYLCASSLDRGDIYEQYFGPGTRLTVT.

The chain recombines TRBV6-5 with TRBJ1-6; perhaps TRBD1 as D (6 bases). From germline, CDR1 is MNHEY and CDR2 SVGAGI. V dropped 7 bases and J dropped 9 bases, with 16 bases sitting between them. The CDR3 covers 14 residues. CDR3 sequence: CASTWGQGVSPLHF. Here the CDR3 DNA reads TGTGCCAGCACTTGGGGGCAGGGAGTTTCACCCCTCCACTTT.

The sample holds a few counts of this clone. This chain uses TRBV6-1 with TRBJ2-6, with D possibly matching TRBD1 (5 bases). V was cut by 3 bases and J by 0 bases, with 6 bases left in between. The CDR3 length is 15 residues. Germline values: CDR1 MNHNS, CDR2 SASEGT. The CDR3 region has the DNA TGTGCCAGCAGTGAGGGGCGCTCTGGGGCCAACGTCCTGACTTTC. Translating it yields CASSEGRSGANVLTF.

The V gene is TRBV2, the J gene TRBJ2-5; D is unclear. Gene TRBJ2-7 matches the end of the DNA better, so the J call may be wrong. The germline V gene encodes CDR1 SNHLY and CDR2 FYNNEI. CDR3 length: 13 residues. CDR3 bases: TGTGCCAGCAGTCTCGGCTCTGCCTACGAGCAGTACTTC. Translating gives CASSLGSAYEQYF.

The J gene is TRBJ1-1, the V gene TRBV15; D unclear. The germline V gene encodes CDR1 LNHNV and CDR2 YYDKDF (reference sequence). The V and J ends lost 0 bases and 5 bases respectively, with 7 bases between them. CDR3 length: 13 residues. The CDR3 sequence: CATSREVGTEAFF. The CDR3 bases are TGTGCCACCAGCAGAGAAGTAGGGACTGAAGCTTTCTTT.

The rearrangement joins TRBV27 to TRBJ1-6; the match to TRBD1 covers 8 bases. Germline CDR1 and CDR2: MNHEY and SMNVEV (reference sequence). This CDR3 spans 14 amino acids. The trim removed 7 bases at V and 6 bases at J, leaving 5 bases unmatched. In DNA form, the CDR3 reads TGTGCCAGCACTCTAGGACAGGGTAATTCACCCCTCCACTTT. It codes for CASTLGQGNSPLHF.

This sequence joins TRBV5-6 and TRBJ1-1; 8 bases match TRBD1. V shed 3 bases and J 10 bases; nucleotides not matched to a gene: 8. This CDR3 contains 13 residues. CDR1 and CDR2 from the germline V gene are SGHDT and YYEEEE. The CDR3 DNA reads as TGTGCCAGCAGCTCGGGACAGGCATTCGGAGCTTTCTTT. Translated, it gives CASSSGQAFGAFF.

The chain recombines TRBV7-3 with TRBJ2-2; 9 bases map to TRBD1. The CDR3 is 15 amino acids. With V trimmed by 1 base and J by 7 bases, 4 bases remained unmatched. Germline V gene lookup returns CDR1 SGHTA and CDR2 FQGTGA. This chain's CDR3 is CASSLMGQGDGELFF. In DNA, the CDR3 is TGTGCCAGCAGCTTAATGGGACAGGGTGACGGGGAGCTGTTTTTT.

This clone was observed a handful of times. The chain is built from TRBV7-3 and TRBJ2-3, with TRBD2 matching 12 bases. The CDR3 spans 14 residues. Germline V lookup: CDR1 SGHTA, CDR2 FQGTGA. Trimming removed 4 bases from V and 7 bases from J; junction bases left unmatched: 3. The CDR3 DNA reads TGTGCCAGCAGCTCTAGCGGGGGGGCCTATACGCAGTATTTT. Protein: CASSSSGGAYTQYF. Full variable domain (missing parts from reference TRBV7-3 and TRBJ2-3): GAGVSQTPSNKVTEKGKYVELRCDPISGHTALYWYRQSLGQGPEFLIYFQGTGAADDSGLPNDRFFAVRPEGSVSTLKIQRTERGDSAVYLCASSSSGGAYTQYFGPGTRLTVL.

The genes are TRBV7-6 and TRBJ1-2; 8 bases fit TRBD1. Germline V lookup: CDR1 SGHVS, CDR2 FNYEAQ. CDR3 size: 13 residues. V gave up 5 bases and J gave up 8 bases; unmatched junction bases: 7. The CDR3 region is CASSPDRGQGYTF. Written as DNA, the CDR3 is TGTGCCAGCAGCCCCGACAGGGGCCAGGGCTACACCTTC. The variable domain in full, completed from reference TRBV7-6 and TRBJ1-2, reads GAGVSQSPRYKVTKRGQDVALRCDPISGHVSLYWYRQALGQGPEFLTYFNYEAQQDKSGLPNDRFSAERPEGSISTLTIQRTEQRDSAMYRCASSPDRGQGYTFGSGTRLTVV.

This rearrangement joins TRBV4-1 to TRBJ2-7; 8 nucleotides align to TRBD2. V was pared by 0 bases and J by 3 bases, with 1 base of the junction left unmatched. CDR1 MGHRA and CDR2 YSYEKL come from the germline V gene. The CDR3 sequence is 14 residues long. The CDR3 region is CASSQDGRDYEQYF. CDR3 nucleotides: TGCGCCAGCAGCCAAGACGGGAGGGACTACGAGCAGTACTTC.

The V gene is TRBV25-1, the J gene TRBJ2-7; D might be TRBD1 (5 bases). Germline CDR1 reads MGHDK; CDR2 reads SYGVNS. The CDR3 length is 13 residues. The CDR3 DNA is TGTGCTATTAGTCCAGGGTTCTCCTACGAGCAGTACTTC. Its protein product is CAISPGFSYEQYF.

This clone has only a few counts. The genes are TRBV7-9 and TRBJ2-7; maybe TRBD1 (7 bases). The CDR3 sequence is 15 residues long. Trimming took 1 base from V and 3 from J, leaving 13 bases between them. Germline CDR1 is SEHNR and CDR2 is FQNEAQ (reference sequence). The CDR3 spells CASSLGGGGGYEQYF. In nucleotides, the CDR3 is TGTGCCAGCAGCTTAGGCGGAGGGGGCGGCTACGAGCAGTACTTC.

This clone was seen more than once but under ten times. The genes are TRBV10-3 and TRBJ2-7; the D gene is possibly TRBD2 (5 bases). CDR3 size: 14 residues. Trimming left V 10 bases short and J 2 bases short, with 18 bases between. Germline V CDR1 and CDR2: ENHRY, SYGVKD. The CDR3 sequence is CATTPKAEPYEQYF. The CDR3 DNA reads TGTGCCACTACCCCCAAAGCGGAGCCCTACGAGCAGTACTTC.

The rearrangement uses TRBV6-1 and TRBJ2-7, with a tentative D call TRBD2 (6 bases). The length of the CDR3 is 15 residues. Germline CDR1 is MNHNS and CDR2 is SASEGT. Trimming stripped 0 bases from V and 0 bases from J, with 9 bases between. In nucleotides, the CDR3 is TGTGCCAGCAGTGAAGCTAGCGGTAGCTCCTACGAGCAGTACTTC. Its translation: CASSEASGSSYEQYF.

This sequence joins TRBV19 and TRBJ1-1; D remains unclear. Per the germline V gene, CDR1 is LNHDA and CDR2 is SQIVND (reference sequence). CDR3 length: 16 residues. Trimming took 5 bases from V and 6 from J, leaving 22 bases between them. The DNA of the CDR3 is TGTGCCAGTAGTTCCGACGTAGGGCCAGGTGGGGCTGAAGCTTTCTTT. Translating gives CASSSDVGPGGAEAFF.

This chain uses TRBV28 with TRBJ1-4; 8 bases agree with TRBD1. The junction had 14 bases not matched to a gene; V was cut back by 6 bases and J by 8 bases. The CDR3 runs 16 residues. The V gene's germline CDR1 is MDHEN and CDR2 SYDVKM. The CDR3 bases are TGTGCCAGCAGCTCCAGAAGACAGGGGAAGAACGAAAAACTGTTTTTT. Protein: CASSSRRQGKNEKLFF.

The rearrangement joins TRBV6-5 to TRBJ2-2; D not resolved. Trimming pared 7 bases from V and 4 bases from J, leaving 16 bases between. The CDR3 loop spans 15 amino acids. CDR1 is MNHEY and CDR2 is SVGAGI in the germline V gene. CDR3 nucleotides: TGTGCCAGCAAGGCTGTGGCCGGATCCACCGGGGAGCTGTTTTTT. It codes for CASKAVAGSTGELFF.